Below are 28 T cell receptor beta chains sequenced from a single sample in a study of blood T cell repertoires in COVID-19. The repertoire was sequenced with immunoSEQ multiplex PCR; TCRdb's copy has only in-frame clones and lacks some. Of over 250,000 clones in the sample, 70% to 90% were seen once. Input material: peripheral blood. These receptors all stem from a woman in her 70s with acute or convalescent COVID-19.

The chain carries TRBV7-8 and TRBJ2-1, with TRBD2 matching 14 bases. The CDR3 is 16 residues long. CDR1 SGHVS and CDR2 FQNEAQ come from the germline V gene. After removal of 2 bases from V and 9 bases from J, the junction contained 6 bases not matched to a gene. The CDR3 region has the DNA TGTGCCAGCAGCTTATGGGGGACTAGCGGGGGCGGTGAGCAGTTCTTC. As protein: CASSLWGTSGGGEQFF.

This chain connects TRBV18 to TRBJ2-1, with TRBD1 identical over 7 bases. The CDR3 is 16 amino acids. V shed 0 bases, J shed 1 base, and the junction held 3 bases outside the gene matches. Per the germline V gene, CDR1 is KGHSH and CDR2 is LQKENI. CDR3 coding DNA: TGTGCCAGCTCACCACCCAGCAGGGGGTCCTACAATGAGCAGTTCTTC. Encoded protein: CASSPPSRGSYNEQFF.

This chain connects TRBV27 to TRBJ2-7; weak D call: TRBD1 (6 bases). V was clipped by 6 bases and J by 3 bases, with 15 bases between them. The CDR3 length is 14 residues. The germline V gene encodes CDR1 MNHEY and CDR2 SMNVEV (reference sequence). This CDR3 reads CASRNRDTYYEQYF. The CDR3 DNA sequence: TGTGCCAGCAGAAACCGGGACACATACTACGAGCAGTACTTC.

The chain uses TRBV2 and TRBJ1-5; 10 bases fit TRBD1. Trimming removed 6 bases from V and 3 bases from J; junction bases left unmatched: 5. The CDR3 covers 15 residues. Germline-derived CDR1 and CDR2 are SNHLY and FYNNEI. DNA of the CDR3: TGTGCCAGCAGCGAGGACAGGGGGTCCAATCAGCCCCAGCATTTT. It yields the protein CASSEDRGSNQPQHF.

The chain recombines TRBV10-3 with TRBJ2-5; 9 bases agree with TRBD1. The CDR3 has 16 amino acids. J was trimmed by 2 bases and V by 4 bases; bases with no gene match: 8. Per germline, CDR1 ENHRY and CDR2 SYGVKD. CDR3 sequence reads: CAISGPGQGPQETQYF. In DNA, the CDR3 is TGTGCCATCAGTGGCCCGGGACAGGGCCCACAAGAGACCCAGTACTTC.

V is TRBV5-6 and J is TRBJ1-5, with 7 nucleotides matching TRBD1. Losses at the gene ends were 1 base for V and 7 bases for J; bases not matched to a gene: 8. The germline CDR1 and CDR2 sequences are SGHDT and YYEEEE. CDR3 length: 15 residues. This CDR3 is CASSLLRDSLQPQHF. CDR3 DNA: TGTGCCAGCAGCTTGCTTAGGGACAGTCTCCAGCCCCAGCATTTT.

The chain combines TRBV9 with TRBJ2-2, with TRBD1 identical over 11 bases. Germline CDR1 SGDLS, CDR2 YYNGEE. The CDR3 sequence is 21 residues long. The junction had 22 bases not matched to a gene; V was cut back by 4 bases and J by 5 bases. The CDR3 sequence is CASSPFFRDRGGWKLTGELFF. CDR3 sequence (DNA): TGTGCCAGCAGCCCTTTCTTCCGGGACAGGGGGGGATGGAAGCTAACCGGGGAGCTGTTTTTT.

The DNA of the CDR3 is TGTGCCAGCAGCTTGACAGGGGCTAATGAAAAACTGTTTTTT. As protein: CASSLTGANEKLFF. The gene calls are TRBV7-2 and TRBJ1-4; TRBD1 matches 8 bases. Trimming took 3 bases from V and 3 from J; bases not matched to a gene: 0. The CDR3 totals 14 residues. The germline CDR1 and CDR2 sequences are SGHTA and FQGNSA. Filled out from reference TRBV7-2 and TRBJ1-4, the complete variable domain reads GAGVSQSPSNKVTEKGKDVELRCDPISGHTALYWYRQSLGQGLEFLIYFQGNSAPDKSGLPSDRFSAERTGGSVSTLTIQRTQQEDSAVYLCASSLTGANEKLFFGSGTQLSVL.

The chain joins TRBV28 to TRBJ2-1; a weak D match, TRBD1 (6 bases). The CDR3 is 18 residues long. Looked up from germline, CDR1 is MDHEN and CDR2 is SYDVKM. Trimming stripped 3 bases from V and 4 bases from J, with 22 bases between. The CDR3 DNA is TGTGCCAGCAGTTTGCACAGGGCAACCCCGCCCTCGTACAATGAGCAGTTCTTC. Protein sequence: CASSLHRATPPSYNEQFF. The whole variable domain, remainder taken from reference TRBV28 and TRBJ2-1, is DVKVTQSSRYLVKRTGEKVFLECVQDMDHENMFWYRQDPGLGLRLIYFSYDVKMKEKGDIPEGYSVSREKKERFSLILESASTNQTSMYLCASSLHRATPPSYNEQFFGPGTRLTVL.

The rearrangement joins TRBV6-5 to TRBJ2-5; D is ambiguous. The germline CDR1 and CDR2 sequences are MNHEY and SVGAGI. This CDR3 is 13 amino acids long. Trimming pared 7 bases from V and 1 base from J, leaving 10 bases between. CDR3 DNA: TGTGCCAGCATCCGACATTTCCAAGAGACCCAGTACTTC. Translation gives CASIRHFQETQYF.

The CDR3 nucleotides are TGTGCCAGCAGCTCCGCGCGGGGCAACTTCTATGGCTACACCTTC. Its translation is CASSSARGNFYGYTF. The V and J genes are TRBV11-2 and TRBJ1-2; a possible D gene is TRBD1 (5 bases). Trimming stripped 4 bases from V and 4 bases from J, with 16 bases between. This CDR3 spans 15 amino acids. CDR1 is SGHAT, CDR2 FQNNGV, per germline.

Here the CDR3 DNA reads TGTGCCAGCAGTCCCTCGGGGGGGCAGCCCCAGCATTTT. Its translation is CASSPSGGQPQHF. V gene TRBV12-3 or TRBV12-4 combines with J gene TRBJ1-5; TRBD1 is a possible D gene (5 bases). The CDR3 covers 13 residues. The V end lost 5 bases, the J end lost 7 bases, and 12 bases lay between the germline ends.

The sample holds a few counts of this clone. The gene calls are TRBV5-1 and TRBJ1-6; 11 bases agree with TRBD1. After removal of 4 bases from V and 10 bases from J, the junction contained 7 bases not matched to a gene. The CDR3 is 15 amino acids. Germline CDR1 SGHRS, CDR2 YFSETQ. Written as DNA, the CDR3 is TGCGCCAGCAGCCCCTGGACAGGGGGCGAATCACCCCTCCACTTT. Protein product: CASSPWTGGESPLHF.

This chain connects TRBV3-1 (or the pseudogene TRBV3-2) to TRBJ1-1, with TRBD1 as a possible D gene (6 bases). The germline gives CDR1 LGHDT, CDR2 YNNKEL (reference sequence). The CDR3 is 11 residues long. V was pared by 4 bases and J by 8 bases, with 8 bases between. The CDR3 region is CASSRTGEAFF. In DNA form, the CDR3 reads TGTGCCAGCAGCCGTACAGGGGAAGCTTTCTTT.

The CDR3 DNA sequence: TGTGCCAGCAGCCCTACCTTGAACACTGAAGCTTTCTTT. Translating gives CASSPTLNTEAFF. The chain has TRBV5-6 and TRBJ1-1; D call uncertain. The CDR3 runs 13 residues. Trimming left V 4 bases short and J 0 bases short, with 7 bases between. Germline CDR1 SGHDT, CDR2 YYEEEE.

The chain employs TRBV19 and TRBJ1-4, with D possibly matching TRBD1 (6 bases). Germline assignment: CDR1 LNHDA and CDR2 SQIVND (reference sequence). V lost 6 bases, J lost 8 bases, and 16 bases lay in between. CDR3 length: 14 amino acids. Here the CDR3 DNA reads TGTGCCAGTAGCGCAACAGGGTTGGGGGAAAAACTGTTTTTT. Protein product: CASSATGLGEKLFF.

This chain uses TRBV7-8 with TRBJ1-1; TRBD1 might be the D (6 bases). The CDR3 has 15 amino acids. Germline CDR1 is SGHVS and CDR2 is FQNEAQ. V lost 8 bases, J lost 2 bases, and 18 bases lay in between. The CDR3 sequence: CASSEMGHSNTEAFF. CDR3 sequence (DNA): TGTGCCAGCTCTGAAATGGGACATTCAAACACTGAAGCTTTCTTT.

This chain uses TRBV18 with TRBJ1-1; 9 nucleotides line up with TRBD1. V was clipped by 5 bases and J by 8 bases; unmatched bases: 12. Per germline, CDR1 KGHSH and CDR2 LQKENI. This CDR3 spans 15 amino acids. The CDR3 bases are TGTGCCAGCTCAGTCACAGGGGGCGAAGCTAAAGAAGCTTTCTTT. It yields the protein CASSVTGGEAKEAFF. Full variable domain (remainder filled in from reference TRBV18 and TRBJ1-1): NAGVMQNPRHLVRRRGQEARLRCSPMKGHSHVYWYRQLPEEGLKFMVYLQKENIIDESGMPKERFSAEFPKEGPSILRIQQVVRGDSAAYFCASSVTGGEAKEAFFGQGTRLTVV.

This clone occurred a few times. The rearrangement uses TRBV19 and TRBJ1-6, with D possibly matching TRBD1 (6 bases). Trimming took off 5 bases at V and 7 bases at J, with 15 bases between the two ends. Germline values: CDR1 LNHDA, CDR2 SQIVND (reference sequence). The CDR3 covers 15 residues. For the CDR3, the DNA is TGTGCCAGTAGTGGATGGGGGGGGCGAAATTCACCCCTCCACTTT. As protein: CASSGWGGRNSPLHF.

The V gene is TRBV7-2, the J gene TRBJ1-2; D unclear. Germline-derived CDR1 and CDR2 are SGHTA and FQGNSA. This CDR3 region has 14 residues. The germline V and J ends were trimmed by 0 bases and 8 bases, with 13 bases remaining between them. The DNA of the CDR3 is TGTGCCAGCAGCTTAGCGCTAAATGCGAGAGGCTACACCTTC. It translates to CASSLALNARGYTF.

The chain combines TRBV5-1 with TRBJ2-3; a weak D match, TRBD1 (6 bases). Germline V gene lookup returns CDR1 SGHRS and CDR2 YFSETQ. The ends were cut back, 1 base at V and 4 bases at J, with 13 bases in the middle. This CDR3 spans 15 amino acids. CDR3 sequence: CASSLSGGKADTQYF. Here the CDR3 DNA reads TGCGCCAGCAGCTTGTCTGGGGGCAAGGCAGATACGCAGTATTTT.

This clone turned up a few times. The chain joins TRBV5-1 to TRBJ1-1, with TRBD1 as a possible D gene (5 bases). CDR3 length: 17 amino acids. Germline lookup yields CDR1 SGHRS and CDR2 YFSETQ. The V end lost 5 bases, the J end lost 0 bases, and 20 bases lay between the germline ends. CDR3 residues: CASSRGTGGFMNTEAFF. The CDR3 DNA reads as TGCGCCAGCAGTCGTGGGACTGGGGGGTTCATGAACACTGAAGCTTTCTTT.

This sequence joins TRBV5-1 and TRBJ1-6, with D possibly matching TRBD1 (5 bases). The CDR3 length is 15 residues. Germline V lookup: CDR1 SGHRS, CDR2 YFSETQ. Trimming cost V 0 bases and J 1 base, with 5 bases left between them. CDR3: CASSLGQSYNSPLHF. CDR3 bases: TGCGCCAGCAGCTTGGGACAGTCCTATAATTCACCCCTCCACTTT.

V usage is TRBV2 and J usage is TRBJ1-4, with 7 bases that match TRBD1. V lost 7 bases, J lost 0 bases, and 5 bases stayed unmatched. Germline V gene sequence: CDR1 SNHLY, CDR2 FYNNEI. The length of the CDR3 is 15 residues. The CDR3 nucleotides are TGTGCCAGCAATCCCAGGGGGTCAACTAATGAAAAACTGTTTTTT. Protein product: CASNPRGSTNEKLFF. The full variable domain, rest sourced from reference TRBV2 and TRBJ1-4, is EPEVTQTPSHQVTQMGQEVILRCVPISNHLYFYWYRQILGQKVEFLVSFYNNEISEKSEIFDDQFSVERPDGSNFTLKIRSTKLEDSAMYFCASNPRGSTNEKLFFGSGTQLSVL.

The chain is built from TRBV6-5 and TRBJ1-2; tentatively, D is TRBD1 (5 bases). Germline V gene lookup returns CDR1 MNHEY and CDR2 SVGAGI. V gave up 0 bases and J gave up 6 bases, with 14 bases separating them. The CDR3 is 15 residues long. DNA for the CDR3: TGTGCCAGCAGTTACTCTTCACGGGGGATAGATGGCTACACCTTC. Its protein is CASSYSSRGIDGYTF.

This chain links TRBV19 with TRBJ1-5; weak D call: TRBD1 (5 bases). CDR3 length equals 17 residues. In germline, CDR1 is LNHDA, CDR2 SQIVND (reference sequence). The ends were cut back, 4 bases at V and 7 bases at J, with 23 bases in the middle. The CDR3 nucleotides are TGTGCCAGTAGTACCGACCCTGGGGCGAACAGATTACAGCCCCAGCATTTT. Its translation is CASSTDPGANRLQPQHF.

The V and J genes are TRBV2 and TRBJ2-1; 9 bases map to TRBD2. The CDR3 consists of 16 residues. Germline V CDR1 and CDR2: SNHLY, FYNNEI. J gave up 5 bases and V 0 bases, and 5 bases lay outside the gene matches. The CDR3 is CASSEAVAGVNNEQFF. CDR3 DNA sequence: TGTGCCAGCAGTGAAGCGGTAGCGGGGGTCAACAATGAGCAGTTCTTC. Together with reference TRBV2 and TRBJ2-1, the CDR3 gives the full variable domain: EPEVTQTPSHQVTQMGQEVILRCVPISNHLYFYWYRQILGQKVEFLVSFYNNEISEKSEIFDDQFSVERPDGSNFTLKIRSTKLEDSAMYFCASSEAVAGVNNEQFFGPGTRLTVL.

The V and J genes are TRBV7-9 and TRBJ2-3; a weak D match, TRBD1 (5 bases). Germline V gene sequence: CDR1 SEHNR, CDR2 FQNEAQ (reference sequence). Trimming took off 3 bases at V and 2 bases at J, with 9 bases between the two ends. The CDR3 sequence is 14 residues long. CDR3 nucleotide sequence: TGTGCCAGCAGCTTTGACAGATCCACAGATACGCAGTATTTT. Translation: CASSFDRSTDTQYF.